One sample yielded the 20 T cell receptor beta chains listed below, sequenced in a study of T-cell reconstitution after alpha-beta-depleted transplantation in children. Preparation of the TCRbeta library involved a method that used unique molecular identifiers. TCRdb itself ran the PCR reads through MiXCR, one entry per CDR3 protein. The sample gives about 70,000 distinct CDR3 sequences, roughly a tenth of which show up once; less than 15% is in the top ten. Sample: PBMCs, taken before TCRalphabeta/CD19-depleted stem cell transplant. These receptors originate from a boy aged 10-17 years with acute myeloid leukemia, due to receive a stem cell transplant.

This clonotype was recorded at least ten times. CDR3 nucleotide sequence: TGCGCCAGCAGCTTGGATGGGGGCTACTATAATTCACCCCTCCACTTT. Amino acid sequence: CASSLDGGYYNSPLHF. The rearrangement joins TRBV5-1 to TRBJ1-6, with D tentatively TRBD1 (6 bases). The CDR3 loop spans 16 amino acids. Trimming pared 0 bases from V and 3 bases from J, leaving 10 bases between. Per the germline V gene, CDR1 is SGHRS and CDR2 is YFSETQ.

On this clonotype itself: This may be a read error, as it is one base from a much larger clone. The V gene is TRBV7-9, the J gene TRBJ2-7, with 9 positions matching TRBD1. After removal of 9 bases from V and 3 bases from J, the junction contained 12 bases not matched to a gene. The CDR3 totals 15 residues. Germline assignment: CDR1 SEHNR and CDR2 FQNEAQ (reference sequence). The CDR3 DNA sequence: TGTGCCAGGAGCCAACTCGACAGGGGGGACTACGAGCAGTACTTC. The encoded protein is CARSQLDRGDYEQYF.

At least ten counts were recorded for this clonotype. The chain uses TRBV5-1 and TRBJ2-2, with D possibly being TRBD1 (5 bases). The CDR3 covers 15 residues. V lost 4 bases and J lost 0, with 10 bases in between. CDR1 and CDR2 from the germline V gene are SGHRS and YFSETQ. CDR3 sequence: CASSQTVSNTGELFF. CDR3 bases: TGCGCCAGCAGCCAGACAGTTTCGAACACCGGGGAGCTGTTTTTT.

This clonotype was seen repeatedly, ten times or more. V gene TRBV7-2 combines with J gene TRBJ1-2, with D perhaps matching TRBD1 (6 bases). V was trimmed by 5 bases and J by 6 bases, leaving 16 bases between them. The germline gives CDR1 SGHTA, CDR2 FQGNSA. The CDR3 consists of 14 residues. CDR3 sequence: CASSPEGWTDGYTF. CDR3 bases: TGTGCCAGCAGCCCCGAGGGATGGACAGATGGCTACACCTTC.

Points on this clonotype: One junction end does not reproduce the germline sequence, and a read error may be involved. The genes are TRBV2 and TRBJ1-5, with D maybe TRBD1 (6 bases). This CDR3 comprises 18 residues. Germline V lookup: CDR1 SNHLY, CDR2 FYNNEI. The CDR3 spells CTSTPFGGGIVGNQPQHF. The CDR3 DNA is TGTACCAGCACACCCTTCGGAGGGGGGATTGTCGGCAATCAGCCCCAGCATTTT.

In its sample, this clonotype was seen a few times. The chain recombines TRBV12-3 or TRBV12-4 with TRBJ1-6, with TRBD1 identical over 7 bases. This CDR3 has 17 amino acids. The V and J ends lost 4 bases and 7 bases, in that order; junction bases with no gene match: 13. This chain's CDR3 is CASSSPDRTGRNSPLHF. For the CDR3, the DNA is TGTGCCAGCAGTTCCCCCGACCGGACAGGACGAAATTCACCCCTCCACTTT.

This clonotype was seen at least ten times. The CDR3: CASSLLGAPNTGELFF. The CDR3 DNA follows: TGTGCCAGCAGTCTCCTAGGGGCCCCGAACACCGGGGAGCTGTTTTTT. This sequence joins TRBV6-5 and TRBJ2-2; D may be TRBD1 (5 bases). V was cut by 5 bases and J by 0 bases, with 13 bases left in between. Germline CDR1 reads MNHEY; CDR2 reads SVGAGI. This CDR3 spans 16 amino acids.

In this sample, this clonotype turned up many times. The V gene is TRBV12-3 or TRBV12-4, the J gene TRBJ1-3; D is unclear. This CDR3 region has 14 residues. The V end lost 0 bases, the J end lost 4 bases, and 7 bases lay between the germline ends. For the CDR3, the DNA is TGTGCCAGCAGTTTAGCAGGGCCCGGAAACACCATATATTTT. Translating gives CASSLAGPGNTIYF.

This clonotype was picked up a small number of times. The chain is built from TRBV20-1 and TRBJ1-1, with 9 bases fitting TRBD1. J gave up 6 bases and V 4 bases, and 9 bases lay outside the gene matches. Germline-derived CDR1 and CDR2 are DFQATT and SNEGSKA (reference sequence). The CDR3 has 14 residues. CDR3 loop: CSATLTGGFAEAFF. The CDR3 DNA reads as TGCAGTGCTACTTTAACAGGGGGCTTCGCTGAAGCTTTCTTT.

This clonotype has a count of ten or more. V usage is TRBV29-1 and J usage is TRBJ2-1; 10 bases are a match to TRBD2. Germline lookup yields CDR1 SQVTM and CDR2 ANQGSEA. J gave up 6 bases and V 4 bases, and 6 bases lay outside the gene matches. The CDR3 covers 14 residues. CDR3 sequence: CSVVGSGRLNEQFF. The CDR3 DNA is TGCAGCGTTGTGGGTAGCGGGAGGCTCAATGAGCAGTTCTTC.

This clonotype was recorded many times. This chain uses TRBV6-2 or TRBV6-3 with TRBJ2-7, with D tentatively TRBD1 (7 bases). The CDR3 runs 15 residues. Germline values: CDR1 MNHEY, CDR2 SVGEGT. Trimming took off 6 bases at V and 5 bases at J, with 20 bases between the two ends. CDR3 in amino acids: CASRPRTGGPHEQYF. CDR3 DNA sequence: TGTGCCAGCAGGCCGAGGACAGGAGGGCCACACGAGCAGTACTTC.

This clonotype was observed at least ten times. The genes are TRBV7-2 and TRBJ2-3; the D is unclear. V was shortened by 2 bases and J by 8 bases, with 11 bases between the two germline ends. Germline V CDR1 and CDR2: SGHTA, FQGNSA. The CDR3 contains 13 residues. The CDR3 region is CASSLKSGFTQYF. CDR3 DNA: TGTGCCAGCAGCTTAAAGAGTGGTTTTACGCAGTATTTT.

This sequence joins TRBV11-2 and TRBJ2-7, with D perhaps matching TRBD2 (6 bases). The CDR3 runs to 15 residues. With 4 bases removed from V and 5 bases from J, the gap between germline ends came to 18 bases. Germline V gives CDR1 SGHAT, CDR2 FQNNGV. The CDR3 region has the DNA TGTGCCAGCAGCTCCCTCCCCGGGAGCTTACACGAGCAGTACTTC. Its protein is CASSSLPGSLHEQYF.

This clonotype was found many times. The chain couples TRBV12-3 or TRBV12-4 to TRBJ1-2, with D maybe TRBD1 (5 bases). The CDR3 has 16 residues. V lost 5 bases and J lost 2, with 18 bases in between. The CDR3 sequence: CASSGTLAGLNYGYTF. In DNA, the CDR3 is TGTGCCAGCAGTGGAACCCTCGCGGGACTAAACTATGGCTACACCTTC.

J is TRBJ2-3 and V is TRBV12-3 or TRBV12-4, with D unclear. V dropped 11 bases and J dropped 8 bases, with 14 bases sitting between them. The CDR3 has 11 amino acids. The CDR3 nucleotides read TGTGCCTTCACCCCTTCTGGTACGCAGTATTTT. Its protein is CAFTPSGTQYF.

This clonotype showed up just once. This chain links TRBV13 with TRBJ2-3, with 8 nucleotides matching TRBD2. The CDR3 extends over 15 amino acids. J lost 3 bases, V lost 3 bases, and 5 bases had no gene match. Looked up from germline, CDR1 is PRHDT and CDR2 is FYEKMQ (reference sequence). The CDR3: CASSLVRGVTDTQYF. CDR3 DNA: TGTGCCAGCAGCTTGGTGCGGGGGGTTACAGATACGCAGTATTTT.

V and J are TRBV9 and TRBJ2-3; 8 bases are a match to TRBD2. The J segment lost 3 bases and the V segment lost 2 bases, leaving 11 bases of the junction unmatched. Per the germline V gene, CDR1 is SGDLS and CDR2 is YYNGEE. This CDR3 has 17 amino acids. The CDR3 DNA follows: TGTGCCAGCAGCGTGGATCCACCGGGACTAGTGACAGATACGCAGTATTTT. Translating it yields CASSVDPPGLVTDTQYF.

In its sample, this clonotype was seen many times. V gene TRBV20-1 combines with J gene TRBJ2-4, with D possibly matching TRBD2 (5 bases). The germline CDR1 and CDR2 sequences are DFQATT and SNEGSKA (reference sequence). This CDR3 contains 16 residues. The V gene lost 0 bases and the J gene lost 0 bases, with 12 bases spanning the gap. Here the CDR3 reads CSARDRGGPAKNIQYF. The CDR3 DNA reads TGCAGTGCTAGAGATCGTGGAGGCCCAGCCAAAAACATTCAGTACTTC.

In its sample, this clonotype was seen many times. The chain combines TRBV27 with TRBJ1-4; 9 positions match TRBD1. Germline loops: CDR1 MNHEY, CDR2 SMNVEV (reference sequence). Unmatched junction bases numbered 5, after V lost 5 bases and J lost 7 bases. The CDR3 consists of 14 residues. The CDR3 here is CASSNRGRAEKLFF. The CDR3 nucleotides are TGTGCCAGCAGTAACAGGGGGCGCGCTGAAAAACTGTTTTTT.

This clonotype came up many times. In DNA form, the CDR3 reads TGTGCCAGCAGTATGACTAGCGGGGGTTCTGATACGCAGTATTTT. Protein: CASSMTSGGSDTQYF. This chain links TRBV12-3 or TRBV12-4 with TRBJ2-3; TRBD2 matches at 12 bases. V trimming: 5 bases; J trimming: 6 bases; junction bases outside the gene matches: 6. This CDR3 comprises 15 residues.